A selection of T cell receptor beta chains follows, all from one sample in a study of blood T cell repertoires in COVID-19. The repertoire was sequenced with immunoSEQ multiplex PCR; TCRdb's copy has only in-frame clones and lacks some. Seen here are nearly 55,000 clones, 65% to 85% observed once, and the top ten hold under 15%. Sequences were obtained from peripheral blood. The receptors were sampled from a human donor with active or convalescent COVID-19. The donor label of this sample is uncertain. CDR3s include the opening cysteine and the closing phenylalanine or tryptophan. D genes are given only for firm matches. Size is omitted from some rows. Given values are once, few, many or a class for expanded clones.

>16|TRBD2|TRBJ2-7|NA|TRBV15
CATSRDLGTSAGEQYF
TGTGCCACCAGCAGAGATCTAGGAACTAGCGCAGGGGAGCAGTACTTC
>12|NA|TRBJ1-2|NA|TRBV11-2
CASSLYGNGYTF
TGTGCCAGCAGCTTGTACGGGAATGGCTACACCTTC
>12|NA|TRBJ2-1|NA|TRBV30
CAWTSSYNEQFF
TGTGCCTGGACCAGCTCCTACAATGAGCAGTTCTTC
>14|NA|TRBJ1-4|NA|TRBV6-5
CASATAATNEKLFF
TGTGCCAGCGCGACAGCAGCAACTAATGAAAAACTGTTTTTT
>12|NA|TRBJ2-1|NA|TRBV12-3/TRBV12-4
CASSPNGVEQFF
TGTGCCAGCAGCCCAAACGGGGTTGAGCAGTTCTTC
>15|NA|TRBJ2-2|NA|TRBV4-1
CASSQETRPEGELFF
TGCGCCAGCAGCCAAGAAACCAGGCCGGAAGGGGAGCTGTTTTTT
>15|TRBD2|TRBJ2-1|NA|TRBV30
CAWSQAGGPKYEQFF
TGTGCCTGGAGCCAAGCGGGAGGGCCTAAGTATGAGCAGTTCTTC
>14|TRBD1|TRBJ2-7|NA|TRBV6-5
CASSPWTGRNEQYF
TGTGCCAGCAGTCCGTGGACAGGGAGGAACGAGCAGTACTTC
>14|NA|TRBJ2-7|NA|TRBV7-9
CASTKPTGAYEQYF
TGTGCCAGCACCAAACCTACGGGTGCCTACGAGCAGTACTTC
>17|NA|TRBJ2-3|NA|TRBV21-1
CASSKRFRLPDWDTQYF
TGTGCCAGCAGCAAAAGGTTCCGACTACCCGATTGGGATACGCAGTATTTT
>16|TRBD2|TRBJ2-2|NA|TRBV9
CASSVKPSGNSGELFF
TGTGCCAGCAGCGTAAAGCCTAGCGGGAATTCCGGGGAGCTGTTTTTT
>14|NA|TRBJ1-5|NA|TRBV7-2
CASSLDRSHQPQHF
TGTGCCAGCAGCTTAGACAGGTCCCATCAGCCCCAGCATTTT
>16|NA|TRBJ1-5|NA|TRBV28
CASTPPPGGSGQPQHF
TGTGCCAGCACCCCTCCCCCGGGGGGGTCGGGACAGCCCCAGCATTTT
>16|TRBD2|TRBJ2-3|NA|TRBV7-2
CASSPIAGVLTDTQYF
TGTGCCAGCAGTCCTATAGCGGGAGTTCTGACAGATACGCAGTATTTT
>11|NA|TRBJ1-5|few|TRBV24-1
CASKGCQPQHF
TGTGCCAGCAAGGGGTGTCAGCCCCAGCATTTT
>17|NA|TRBJ2-7|NA|TRBV21-1
CASSKALRQGASYEQYF
TGTGCCAGCAGCAAAGCGCTAAGACAGGGGGCATCCTACGAGCAGTACTTC
>14|NA|TRBJ2-1|NA|TRBV9
CASSVAGSNNEQFF
TGTGCCAGCAGCGTAGCGGGTTCTAACAATGAGCAGTTCTTC
>20|NA|TRBJ1-6|NA|TRBV21-1
CASSKKEGDRGESYNSPLHF
TGTGCCAGCAGCAAAAAAGAGGGGGACAGGGGAGAGTCCTATAATTCACCCCTCCACTTT
>15|NA|TRBJ2-3|few|TRBV7-9
CASSLANSLTDTQYF
TGTGCCAGCAGCTTAGCAAACAGCCTCACAGATACGCAGTATTTT
>13|NA|TRBJ1-1|NA|TRBV6-1
CASSEGRNTEAFF
TGTGCCAGCAGTGAGGGCCGGAACACTGAAGCTTTCTTT
>13|NA|TRBJ2-2|few|TRBV6-5
CASSYSRSGELFF
TGTGCCAGCAGTTACAGTCGGTCCGGGGAGCTGTTTTTT
>15|NA|TRBJ1-2|NA|TRBV27
CASSLKWAANYGYTF
TGTGCCAGCAGTTTAAAGTGGGCAGCTAACTATGGCTACACCTTC
>11|NA|TRBJ1-1|NA|TRBV30
CAWIRGREAFF
TGTGCCTGGATTAGGGGCCGGGAAGCTTTCTTT
>14|TRBD2|TRBJ2-5|NA|TRBV3-1/TRBV3-2
CASSQGGGLEEGYF
TGTGCCAGCAGCCAAGGTGGGGGACTAGAAGAAGGGTACTTC
>14|NA|TRBJ2-7|NA|TRBV11-1
CASSLAQGSYEQYF
TGTGCCAGCAGCTTAGCTCAGGGCTCCTACGAGCAGTACTTC
>13|NA|TRBJ2-5|NA|TRBV28
CASSLGARETQYF
TGTGCCAGCAGTTTAGGGGCGAGAGAGACCCAGTACTTC
>12|NA|TRBJ1-2|few|TRBV28
CASEQSRLGYTF
TGTGCCAGCGAACAGAGCCGCCTTGGCTACACCTTC
>13|TRBD1|TRBJ1-2|few|TRBV29-1
CSVVEDREHGYTF
TGCAGCGTTGTAGAGGACAGGGAGCATGGCTACACCTTC
>17|TRBD1|TRBJ1-5|NA|TRBV7-8
CASSLSGTGSGNQPQHF
TGTGCCAGCAGCTTGTCCGGGACAGGTTCCGGCAATCAGCCCCAGCATTTT
>12|NA|TRBJ1-2|NA|TRBV6-5
CASSYSRLAYTF
TGTGCCAGCAGTTATAGCCGCCTAGCCTACACCTTC
>14|NA|TRBJ2-2|once|TRBV19
CASNPRGGTGELFF
TGTGCCAGTAACCCTAGGGGGGGGACCGGGGAGCTGTTTTTT
>16|TRBD2|TRBJ2-2|NA|TRBV9
CASSKRREGLTGELFF
TGTGCCAGCAGCAAGAGGCGGGAGGGCCTAACCGGGGAGCTGTTTTTT
>16|NA|TRBJ1-5|NA|TRBV18
CASSPVAGTRNQPQHF
TGTGCCAGCTCACCCGTGGCGGGGACGCGCAATCAGCCCCAGCATTTT
>15|TRBD2|TRBJ2-3|NA|TRBV6-1
CASSEAGTSGITQYF
TGTGCCAGCAGTGAAGCTGGGACTAGCGGGATAACGCAGTATTTT
>13|TRBD1|TRBJ2-5|NA|TRBV2
CASRDREPGTQYF
TGTGCCAGCAGGGACAGGGAGCCAGGGACCCAGTACTTC
>11|NA|TRBJ1-1|NA|TRBV18
CASSTGGEAFF
TGTGCCAGCTCCACCGGGGGTGAAGCTTTCTTT
>17|TRBD1|TRBJ1-5|NA|TRBV28
CASSTPRGQGGSQPQHF
TGTGCCAGCAGCACTCCCCGCGGACAGGGGGGGAGTCAGCCCCAGCATTTT
>14|TRBD1|TRBJ1-1|NA|TRBV2
CASTRTGLNTEAFF
TGTGCCAGCACCCGGACAGGTTTGAACACTGAAGCTTTCTTT
>15|TRBD1|TRBJ1-1|few|TRBV3-1/TRBV3-2
CASSRSGGQGTEAFF
TGTGCCAGCAGCCGATCAGGGGGCCAGGGCACTGAAGCTTTCTTT
>14|TRBD1|TRBJ2-7|NA|TRBV7-9
CASSLEGQVDEQYF
TGTGCCAGCAGCTTAGAGGGACAGGTCGACGAGCAGTACTTC
>18|NA|TRBJ2-3|NA|TRBV7-6
CASSLFSSGSGSTDTQYF
TGTGCCAGCAGCTTATTCTCAAGTGGTAGCGGAAGCACAGATACGCAGTATTTT
>19|TRBD2|TRBJ2-2|few|TRBV18
CASSPFRGLAGRSTGELFF
TGTGCCAGCTCTCCCTTTAGGGGACTAGCGGGAAGGTCGACCGGGGAGCTGTTTTTT
>16|TRBD2|TRBJ2-5|few|TRBV9
CASSAGLAGGWETQYF
TGTGCCAGCAGCGCGGGACTAGCGGGAGGCTGGGAGACCCAGTACTTC
>13|TRBD1|TRBJ1-2|NA|TRBV30
CAWSRGQVYGYTF
TGTGCCTGGAGTAGGGGACAGGTCTATGGCTACACCTTC
>15|TRBD1|TRBJ1-6|few|TRBV18
CASSPRTGFNSPLHF
TGTGCCAGCTCACCACGGACAGGGTTCAATTCACCCCTCCACTTT
>16|TRBD2|TRBJ2-2|NA|TRBV5-6
CASSLPGLASTGELFF
TGTGCCAGCAGCTTGCCGGGACTAGCGAGCACCGGGGAGCTGTTTTTT
>13|NA|TRBJ2-1|NA|TRBV14
CASSPRPGDEQFF
TGTGCCAGCAGCCCTCGACCAGGGGATGAGCAGTTCTTC
>15|TRBD1|TRBJ1-6|few|TRBV18
CASSEGAGKSSPLHF
TGTGCCAGCTCTGAGGGGGCAGGGAAGTCTTCACCCCTCCACTTT
>16|TRBD2|TRBJ2-1|NA|TRBV9
CASSVEAGGSYNEQFF
TGTGCCAGCAGCGTAGAGGCGGGAGGCTCCTACAATGAGCAGTTCTTC
>13|NA|TRBJ2-7|NA|TRBV12-3/TRBV12-4
CASSLPGALEQYF
TGTGCCAGCAGTTTGCCAGGCGCCCTCGAGCAGTACTTC
>16|NA|TRBJ2-3|few|TRBV4-1
CASSQDRVSGTDTQYF
TGCGCCAGCAGCCAAGATCGGGTTTCGGGCACAGATACGCAGTATTTT
>15|TRBD2|TRBJ2-5|few|TRBV27
CASSKLASGKETQYF
TGTGCCAGCTCAAAGCTCGCTAGCGGGAAAGAGACCCAGTACTTC
>12|NA|TRBJ1-4|NA|TRBV27
CASRSGNEKLFF
TGTGCCAGCAGATCGGGAAATGAAAAACTGTTTTTT
>16|NA|TRBJ2-7|NA|TRBV19
CASSWGVAADSYEQYF
TGTGCCAGTAGCTGGGGCGTTGCGGCTGACTCCTACGAGCAGTACTTC